Presented here are 23 T cell receptor beta chains from one specimen sequenced in a study of blood T cell repertoires in COVID-19. Some clones are missing from TCRdb's copy, which holds only in-frame ones; the method was immunoSEQ multiplex PCR. The table includes about 210,000 clones, roughly four fifths detected once. Input material: peripheral blood. The receptor set was obtained from a woman between 50 and 59 years old with active or convalescent COVID-19.

CDR3 nucleotides: TGTGCCAGCAGTTACTTGGCGGGGGGAAACTACAATGAGCAGTTCTTC. Encoded protein: CASSYLAGGNYNEQFF. This chain uses TRBV6-5 with TRBJ2-1; the match to TRBD2 covers 8 bases. V lost 1 base to trimming and J lost 3 bases; unmatched junction nucleotides: 5. Germline loops: CDR1 MNHEY, CDR2 SVGAGI. The CDR3 runs to 16 residues.

The CDR3 coding sequence is TGTGCCAGCAGCTCCCACTCGCTCGGGGAGACCCAGTACTTC. Amino acids: CASSSHSLGETQYF. J is TRBJ2-5 and V is TRBV9; D remains ambiguous. CDR1 and CDR2 (germline): SGDLS, YYNGEE. This CDR3 spans 14 amino acids. Trimming pared 4 bases from V and 5 bases from J, leaving 15 bases between.

The chain recombines TRBV28 with TRBJ1-3, with 11 bases lining up with TRBD1. The V gene's germline CDR1 is MDHEN and CDR2 SYDVKM. After removal of 5 bases from V and 4 bases from J, the junction contained 13 bases not matched to a gene. This CDR3 contains 18 residues. The CDR3 DNA is TGTGCCAGCAGTCCCAATCCCGGGACAGGGGGTTCCGGAAACACCATATATTTT. It is translated as CASSPNPGTGGSGNTIYF.

V usage is TRBV19 and J usage is TRBJ1-2; 8 bases align to TRBD1. The trim removed 6 bases at V and 4 bases at J, leaving 7 bases unmatched. This CDR3 has 14 residues. CDR1 and CDR2 from the germline V gene are LNHDA and SQIVND (reference sequence). The CDR3 DNA follows: TGTGCCAGTAGGAAAGGGACAGGACCCTATGGCTACACCTTC. As protein: CASRKGTGPYGYTF.

Only one count was recorded for this clone. This rearrangement joins TRBV7-3 to TRBJ2-7; 7 positions match TRBD2. Trimming removed 5 bases from V and 3 bases from J; junction bases left unmatched: 7. This CDR3 comprises 14 residues. Germline V CDR1 and CDR2: SGHTA, FQGTGA. The DNA for the CDR3 is TGTGCCAGCAGCCCCTCTAGCGGTAGCTACGAGCAGTACTTC. This encodes CASSPSSGSYEQYF.

CDR3 in DNA: TGTGCCAGCAGTGATTCGGAGTTGGAAGAAGCTTTCTTT. It codes for CASSDSELEEAFF. The genes are TRBV2 and TRBJ1-1; unclear D gene. The germline V gene has CDR1 SNHLY and CDR2 FYNNEI. The germline V and J ends were trimmed by 3 bases and 8 bases, with 13 bases remaining between them. This CDR3 is built from 13 residues. The full variable domain, completed using reference TRBV2 and TRBJ1-1, is EPEVTQTPSHQVTQMGQEVILRCVPISNHLYFYWYRQILGQKVEFLVSFYNNEISEKSEIFDDQFSVERPDGSNFTLKIRSTKLEDSAMYFCASSDSELEEAFFGQGTRLTVV.

The chain is built from TRBV2 and TRBJ1-1; no reliable D call. The CDR3 has 14 amino acids. V was cut by 6 bases and J by 2 bases, with 13 bases left in between. Germline CDR1 reads SNHLY; CDR2 reads FYNNEI. CDR3 in amino acids: CASRGWATNTEAFF. CDR3 bases: TGTGCCAGCAGGGGCTGGGCCACCAACACTGAAGCTTTCTTT.

The J gene is TRBJ2-3, the V gene TRBV5-1; D possibly corresponds to TRBD1 (5 bases). The V and J ends lost 4 bases and 3 bases respectively, with 9 bases between them. Germline V CDR1 and CDR2: SGHRS, YFSETQ. CDR3 length: 13 residues. CDR3 region: CASSEQVTDTQYF. DNA of the CDR3: TGCGCCAGCAGCGAACAGGTTACAGATACGCAGTATTTT.

This clone has just one count. The chain uses TRBV28 and TRBJ1-1; 9 bases align to TRBD1. V lost 6 bases and J lost 6; bases outside the gene matches: 17. The length of the CDR3 is 17 residues. Germline lookup yields CDR1 MDHEN and CDR2 SYDVKM. The CDR3 loop reads CASSPYSQGQGYAEAFF. The CDR3 DNA sequence: TGTGCCAGCAGCCCCTACTCCCAGGGACAGGGTTATGCTGAAGCTTTCTTT.

This sequence joins TRBV30 and TRBJ1-6, with D uncertain. The CDR3 has 14 residues. Germline V gives CDR1 GTSNPN, CDR2 SVGIG (reference sequence). Trimming cost V 4 bases and J 10 bases, with 17 bases left between them. CDR3 loop: CAWTIGGRGSPLHF. The CDR3 nucleotides read TGTGCCTGGACCATAGGAGGCAGAGGGTCACCCCTCCACTTT.

This rearrangement joins TRBV12-3 or TRBV12-4 to TRBJ1-1; D not resolved. Trimming shortened V by 5 bases and J by 3 bases, and 7 bases separated the two germline ends. The CDR3 covers 12 residues. The chain's CDR3 is CASSHGYTEAFF. As DNA, the CDR3 is TGTGCCAGCAGTCACGGGTACACTGAAGCTTTCTTT.

V usage is TRBV28 and J usage is TRBJ2-7; 9 bases are a match to TRBD2. There are 14 residues in the CDR3. In germline, CDR1 is MDHEN, CDR2 SYDVKM. After removal of 2 bases from V and 6 bases from J, the junction contained 5 bases not matched to a gene. The CDR3 DNA reads TGTGCCAGCAGTTTAAGGCTAGCGGGATTCGAGCAGTACTTC. Translation: CASSLRLAGFEQYF.

The V call is TRBV2, the J call TRBJ1-6; the D is unclear. Germline V gene lookup returns CDR1 SNHLY and CDR2 FYNNEI. V lost 8 bases and J lost 0, with 5 bases in between. The CDR3 runs 13 residues. The CDR3 sequence: CASLSSYNSPLHF. Here the CDR3 DNA reads TGTGCCAGCCTCAGCTCCTATAATTCACCCCTCCACTTT.

The gene calls are TRBV5-6 and TRBJ1-1; 8 bases are a match to TRBD1. The germline V gene encodes CDR1 SGHDT and CDR2 YYEEEE. The length of the CDR3 is 17 residues. Trimming cost V 0 bases and J 1 base; bases outside gene matches: 8. CDR3 bases: TGTGCCAGCAGCTTGGAGCAGGGGGCAGCAAGGAACACTGAAGCTTTCTTT. This encodes CASSLEQGAARNTEAFF.

V is TRBV5-1 and J is TRBJ1-4, with a possible D match to TRBD1 (5 bases). CDR1 and CDR2 (germline): SGHRS, YFSETQ. V lost 1 base and J 7 bases, leaving 11 bases between the germline ends. This CDR3 contains 14 residues. The chain's CDR3 is CASSLLGVGEKLFF. As DNA, the CDR3 is TGCGCCAGCAGCTTGTTAGGGGTCGGTGAAAAACTGTTTTTT.

This chain links TRBV11-3 with TRBJ1-1, with unresolved D. Germline V gene lookup returns CDR1 SGHNT and CDR2 YENEEA. The CDR3 length is 15 residues. V was cut by 5 bases and J by 2 bases, with 15 bases left in between. CDR3 region: CASSRAGGQNTEAFF. The CDR3 bases are TGTGCCAGCAGCCGCGCCGGAGGGCAAAACACTGAAGCTTTCTTT.

J is TRBJ2-1 and V is TRBV6-5, with D maybe TRBD2 (6 bases). The CDR3 consists of 14 residues. CDR1 MNHEY and CDR2 SVGAGI come from the germline V gene. The V and J ends lost 6 bases and 2 bases respectively, with 11 bases between them. The CDR3 is CASREGNTYNEQFF. The CDR3 coding sequence is TGTGCCAGCAGGGAGGGTAATACCTACAATGAGCAGTTCTTC.

With respect to this clone: Additional DNA sequences in this sample encode the identical CDR3. This chain links TRBV2 with TRBJ2-7; 10 nucleotides agree with TRBD2. Trimming at V came to 3 bases and at J to 2 bases, leaving 4 bases not matched to a gene. Looked up from germline, CDR1 is SNHLY and CDR2 is FYNNEI. The CDR3 consists of 15 residues. CDR3 DNA sequence: TGTGCCAGCAGTGAGGAAGCGGGAGGGCCCTACGAGCAGTACTTC. Its translation: CASSEEAGGPYEQYF.

The rearrangement joins TRBV28 to TRBJ2-1; TRBD1 matches 10 bases. The CDR3 extends over 17 amino acids. CDR1 and CDR2 from the germline V gene are MDHEN and SYDVKM. J gave up 6 bases and V 5 bases, and 13 bases lay outside the gene matches. The CDR3 reads CASSPFPGQGSLNEQFF. In DNA, the CDR3 is TGTGCCAGCAGTCCCTTCCCGGGACAGGGGAGCCTCAATGAGCAGTTCTTC.

The rearrangement links TRBV28 to TRBJ2-5, with 8 bases fitting TRBD2. The V and J ends lost 8 bases and 2 bases, in that order; junction bases with no gene match: 4. Germline V lookup: CDR1 MDHEN, CDR2 SYDVKM. This CDR3 contains 13 residues. For the CDR3, the DNA is TGTGCCAGCTGGGCTAGCGGGCAAGAGACCCAGTACTTC. Amino acids: CASWASGQETQYF.

In regard to this clone: Since a much larger clone is just one base distant, this may be a read error. This sequence joins TRBV5-4 and TRBJ2-2; 8 positions match TRBD2. The CDR3 runs to 15 residues. V trimming: 2 bases; J trimming: 0 bases; junction bases outside the gene matches: 0. From germline, CDR1 is SGHNT and CDR2 YYREEE (reference sequence). CDR3 in amino acids: CASSLAGANTGELFF. The CDR3, as DNA: TGTGCCAGCAGCTTAGCGGGGGCGAACACCGGGGAGCTGTTTTTT.

V gene TRBV19 combines with J gene TRBJ2-6; 11 bases map to TRBD2. Germline V CDR1 and CDR2: LNHDA, SQIVND (reference sequence). This CDR3 has 17 residues. J lost 1 base, V lost 4 bases, and 3 bases had no gene match. CDR3 bases: TGTGCCAGTAGTAATCTAGCGGGAGGTTCTGGGGCCAACGTCCTGACTTTC. Residues: CASSNLAGGSGANVLTF.

This chain joins TRBV7-8 and TRBJ1-4; no definite D call. Germline assignment: CDR1 SGHVS and CDR2 FQNEAQ. CDR3 length: 15 residues. V was clipped by 0 bases and J by 0 bases, with 5 bases between them. CDR3 bases: TGTGCCAGCAGCTTAGCCCCCGCAACTAATGAAAAACTGTTTTTT. Its protein is CASSLAPATNEKLFF.